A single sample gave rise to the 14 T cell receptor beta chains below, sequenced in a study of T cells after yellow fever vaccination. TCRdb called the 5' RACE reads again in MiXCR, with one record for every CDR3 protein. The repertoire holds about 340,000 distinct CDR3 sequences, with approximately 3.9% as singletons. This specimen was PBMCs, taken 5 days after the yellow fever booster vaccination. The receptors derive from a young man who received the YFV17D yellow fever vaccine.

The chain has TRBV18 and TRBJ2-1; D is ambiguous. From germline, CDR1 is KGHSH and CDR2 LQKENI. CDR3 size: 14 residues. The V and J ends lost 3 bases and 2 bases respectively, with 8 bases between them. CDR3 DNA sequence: TGTGCCAGCTCACCCACTCGAACCTACAATGAGCAGTTCTTC. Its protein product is CASSPTRTYNEQFF.

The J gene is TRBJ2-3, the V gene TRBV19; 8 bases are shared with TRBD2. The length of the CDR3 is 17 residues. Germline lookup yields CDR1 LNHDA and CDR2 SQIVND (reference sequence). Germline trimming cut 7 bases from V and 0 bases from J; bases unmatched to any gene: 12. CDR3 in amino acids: CASKGAEERGSTDTQYF. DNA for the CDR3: TGTGCCAGTAAAGGGGCGGAAGAGCGGGGGAGCACAGATACGCAGTATTTT.

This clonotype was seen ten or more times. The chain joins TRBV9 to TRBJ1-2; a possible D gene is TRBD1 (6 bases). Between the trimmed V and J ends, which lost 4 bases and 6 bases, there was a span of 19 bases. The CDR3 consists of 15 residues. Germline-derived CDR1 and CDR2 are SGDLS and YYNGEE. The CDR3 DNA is TGTGCCAGCAGCCCAAGAAGCAGGGGAGTGGATGGCTACACCTTC. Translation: CASSPRSRGVDGYTF.

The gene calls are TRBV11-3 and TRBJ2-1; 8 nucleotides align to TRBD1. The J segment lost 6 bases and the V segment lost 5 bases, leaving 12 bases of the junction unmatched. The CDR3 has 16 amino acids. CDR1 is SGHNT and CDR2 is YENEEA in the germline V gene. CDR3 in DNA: TGTGCCAGCAGCGTAGCCGGGACAGGCGCACCCAATGAGCAGTTCTTC. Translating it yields CASSVAGTGAPNEQFF.

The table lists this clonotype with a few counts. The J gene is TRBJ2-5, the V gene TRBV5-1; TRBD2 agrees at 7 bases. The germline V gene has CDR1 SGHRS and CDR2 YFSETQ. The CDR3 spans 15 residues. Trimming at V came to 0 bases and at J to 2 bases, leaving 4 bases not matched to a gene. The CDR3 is CASSLAGTIQETQYF. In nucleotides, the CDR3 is TGCGCCAGCAGCTTGGCGGGGACTATTCAAGAGACCCAGTACTTC.

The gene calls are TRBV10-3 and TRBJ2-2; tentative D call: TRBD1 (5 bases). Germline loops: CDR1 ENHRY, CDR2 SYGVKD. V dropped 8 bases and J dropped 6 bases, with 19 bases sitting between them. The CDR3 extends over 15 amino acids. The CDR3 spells CAIRDSSKSAGELFF. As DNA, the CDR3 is TGTGCCATCCGAGACAGTTCGAAGAGCGCCGGGGAGCTGTTTTTT.

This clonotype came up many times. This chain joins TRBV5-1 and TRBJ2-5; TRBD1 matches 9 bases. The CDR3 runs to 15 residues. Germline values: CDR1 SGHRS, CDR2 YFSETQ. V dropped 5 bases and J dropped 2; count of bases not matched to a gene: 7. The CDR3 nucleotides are TGCGCCAGCAGTTTTAACAGGGGGCCTCAAGAGACCCAGTACTTC. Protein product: CASSFNRGPQETQYF.

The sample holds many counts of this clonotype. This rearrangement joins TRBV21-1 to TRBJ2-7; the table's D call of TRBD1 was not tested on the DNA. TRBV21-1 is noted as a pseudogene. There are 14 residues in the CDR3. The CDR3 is CASSAREGTHEQYF. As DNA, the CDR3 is TGTGCCAGCAGCGCCCGGGAAGGCACCCACGAGCAGTACTTC.

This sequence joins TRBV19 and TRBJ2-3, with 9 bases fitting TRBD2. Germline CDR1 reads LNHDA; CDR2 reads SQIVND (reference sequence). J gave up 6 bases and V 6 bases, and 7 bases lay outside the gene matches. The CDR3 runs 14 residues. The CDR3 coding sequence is TGTGCCAGTAGAACAGCGGGGGGCCCCGATACGCAGTATTTT. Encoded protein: CASRTAGGPDTQYF.

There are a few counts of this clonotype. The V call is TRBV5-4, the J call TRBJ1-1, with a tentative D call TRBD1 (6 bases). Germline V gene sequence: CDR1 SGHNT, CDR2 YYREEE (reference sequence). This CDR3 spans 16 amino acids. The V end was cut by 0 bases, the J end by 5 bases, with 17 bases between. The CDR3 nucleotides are TGTGCCAGCAGCTTGGGCAGGGGCCCGCAGTGGACTGAAGCTTTCTTT. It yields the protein CASSLGRGPQWTEAFF. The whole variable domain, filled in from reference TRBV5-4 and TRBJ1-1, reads ETGVTQSPTHLIKTRGQQVTLRCSSQSGHNTVSWYQQALGQGPQFIFQYYREEENGRGNFPPRFSGLQFPNYSSELNVNALELDDSALYLCASSLGRGPQWTEAFFGQGTRLTVV.

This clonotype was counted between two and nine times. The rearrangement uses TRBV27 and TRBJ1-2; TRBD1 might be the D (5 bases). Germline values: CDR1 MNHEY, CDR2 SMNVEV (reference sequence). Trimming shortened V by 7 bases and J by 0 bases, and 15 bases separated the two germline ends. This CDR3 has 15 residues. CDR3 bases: TGTGCCAGCACCAAACCTGGGACCTCTAACTATGGCTACACCTTC. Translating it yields CASTKPGTSNYGYTF.

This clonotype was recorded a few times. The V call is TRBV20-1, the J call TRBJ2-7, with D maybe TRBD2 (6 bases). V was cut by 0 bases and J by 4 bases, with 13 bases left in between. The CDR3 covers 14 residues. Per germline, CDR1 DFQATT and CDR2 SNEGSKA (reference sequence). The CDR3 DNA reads TGCAGTGCTAGAGAACGGTGGAGGGAGTACGAGCAGTACTTC. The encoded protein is CSARERWREYEQYF.

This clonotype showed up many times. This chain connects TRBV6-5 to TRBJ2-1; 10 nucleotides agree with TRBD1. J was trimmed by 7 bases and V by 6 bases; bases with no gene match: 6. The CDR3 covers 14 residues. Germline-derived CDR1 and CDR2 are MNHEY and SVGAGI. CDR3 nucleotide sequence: TGTGCCAGCAGGAGGGACAGGGGCGGGAATGAGCAGTTCTTC. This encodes CASRRDRGGNEQFF.

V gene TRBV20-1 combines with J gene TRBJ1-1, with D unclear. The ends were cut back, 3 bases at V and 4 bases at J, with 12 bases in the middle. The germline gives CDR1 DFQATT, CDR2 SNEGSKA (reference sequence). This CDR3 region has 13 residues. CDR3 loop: CSARARSATEAFF. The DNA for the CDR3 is TGCAGTGCTAGGGCTAGGAGTGCCACTGAAGCTTTCTTT.